The next 9 T cell receptor beta chains were all read from a single sample in a study of blood T cells in healthy people across ages. Using a J-beta primer mix together with a sample-barcoded 5' primer, a second PCR was run for roughly 7 to 12 cycles. A single record per CDR3 protein comes from TCRdb applying MiXCR to the 5' RACE reads. The sample yields roughly 2 million distinct CDR3 sequences, roughly 52% seen once. The specimen was blood. Every receptor here comes from a woman aged 40-49 years in good health.

This clonotype has just one count. Relative to the germline gene, one junction end is altered; a read error may explain this. This chain uses TRBV20-1 with TRBJ1-2; 9 bases map to TRBD1. CDR1 DFQATT and CDR2 SNEGSKA come from the germline V gene (reference sequence). The CDR3 length is 15 residues. Here the CDR3 reads CSARGPGQGRVGYAF. DNA of the CDR3: TGCAGTGCTAGAGGACCGGGACAGGGACGTGTTGGCTACGCCTTC.

The chain recombines TRBV2 with TRBJ2-6, with 11 bases fitting TRBD1. V shed 5 bases and J 4 bases; nucleotides not matched to a gene: 19. The CDR3 is made up of 21 amino acids. CDR1 SNHLY and CDR2 FYNNEI come from the germline V gene. CDR3 protein: CASSFLRRGQGAGRGANVLTF. Written as DNA, the CDR3 is TGTGCCAGCAGTTTCCTTCGCCGCGGACAGGGGGCAGGAAGGGGGGCCAACGTCCTGACTTTC.

In its sample, this clonotype was seen a few times. The chain uses TRBV4-3 and TRBJ1-2; D may be TRBD1 (6 bases). The V end was cut by 0 bases, the J end by 6 bases, with 14 bases between. Germline values: CDR1 LGHNA, CDR2 YSLEER. The CDR3 spans 15 residues. The CDR3 nucleotides are TGCGCCAGCAGCCAAGATATGACAGGCTGGGATGGCTACACCTTC. Encoded protein: CASSQDMTGWDGYTF.

A few counts support this clonotype. V and J are TRBV27 and TRBJ2-5; 9 nucleotides line up with TRBD1. CDR3 length: 17 amino acids. The germline gives CDR1 MNHEY, CDR2 SMNVEV (reference sequence). Losses at the gene ends were 5 bases for V and 11 bases for J; bases not matched to a gene: 21. The CDR3 loop is CASSPRPGQGMRNKQYF. The CDR3 nucleotides read TGTGCCAGCAGTCCGCGCCCGGGACAGGGTATGAGGAATAAGCAGTACTTC.

This clonotype has just a few counts. This chain links TRBV20-1 with TRBJ2-3; either TRBD1 or TRBD2 may supply D (6 bases each). Trimming removed 3 bases at V and 2 bases at J, with 12 bases between. Germline lookup yields CDR1 DFQATT and CDR2 SNEGSKA (reference sequence). This CDR3 is 14 amino acids long. CDR3: CSASRGQSTDTQYF. As DNA, the CDR3 is TGCAGTGCTAGTCGGGGGCAGTCCACAGATACGCAGTATTTT.

The genes are TRBV5-5 and TRBJ2-1; 8 positions agree with TRBD2. This CDR3 comprises 15 residues. The junction had 6 bases not matched to a gene; V was cut back by 1 base and J by 6 bases. Germline CDR1 and CDR2: SGHKS and YYEKEE (reference sequence). The CDR3 reads CASSLRTSGSNEQFF. In nucleotides, the CDR3 is TGTGCCAGCAGCTTGAGAACTAGCGGTAGCAATGAGCAGTTCTTC.

The V gene is TRBV4-3, the J gene TRBJ1-1; D unresolved. CDR3 length: 14 amino acids. Per germline, CDR1 LGHNA and CDR2 YSLEER. V lost 6 bases, J lost 1 base, and 12 bases lay in between. The CDR3 is CASRDKKRNTEAFF. CDR3 nucleotide sequence: TGCGCCAGCAGGGATAAAAAGCGGAACACTGAAGCTTTCTTT.

The V gene is TRBV4-1, the J gene TRBJ1-1, with TRBD1 as a possible D gene (5 bases). The V and J ends lost 4 bases and 3 bases respectively, with 15 bases between them. The CDR3 consists of 15 residues. Germline values: CDR1 MGHRA, CDR2 YSYEKL. Here the CDR3 DNA reads TGCGCCAGCAGCCTTCGGGTAGGGGAGGACACTGAAGCTTTCTTT. Translating gives CASSLRVGEDTEAFF.

This clonotype appeared a single time. The rearrangement joins TRBV20-1 to TRBJ2-3; possibly TRBD2 for D (6 bases). This CDR3 has 14 residues. Germline V gene lookup returns CDR1 DFQATT and CDR2 SNEGSKA (reference sequence). V shed 4 bases and J shed 5 bases, with 16 bases lying between them. Written as DNA, the CDR3 is TGCAGTGCTAACATTCCCGGGAGCGGAGATACGCAGTATTTT. Residues: CSANIPGSGDTQYF.